One T cell receptor (beta chain) is described in this entry. As for time point: newly diagnosed GD, antithyroid drugs for less than 3 months. There was RNA extracted from PBMCs, and the TCR library was made from it. Libraries of TCR beta came from iRepertoire HTBI primers plus Arm-PCR of CDR3 regions. One entry per CDR3 protein, called by TCRdb with MiXCR from the multiplex PCR reads. There are hundreds of thousands of distinct CDR3 sequences in the sample; 16% occur only once, and about 27% lies in the top ten. The source of the sample is a study of regulatory T cells in long-lasting Graves disease. Study summary: Graves' cases, newly diagnosed, had used antithyroid drugs under 3 months.

The V gene lost 5 bases and the J gene lost 2 bases, with 14 bases spanning the gap. CDR1 is WSHSY and CDR2 is SAAADI in the germline V gene. The CDR3 runs to 15 residues. These data were likewise used in another study, on T cells in Graves' hyperthyroidism and ophthalmopathy.

The rearrangement links TRBV10-2 to TRBJ2-3; D is uncertain. The sample here was peripheral blood mononuclear cells (PBMCs), taken at new diagnosis, from a patient treated with antithyroid drugs. The sequence came from a man aged 35-49 years with Graves disease. The CDR3 nucleotides read TGCGCCAGCAGTTTTTCCACCCCCCCCACAGATACGCAGTATTTT. Its translation: CASSFSTPPTDTQYF.